This T cell receptor (beta chain) appears in the sequencing data of a study of T-cell memory formation after mild COVID-19. The overall study: TCR clustering was largely donor specific. The study's findings and limits: Among CD4+ contracting clones, most were CM and EM, and CD8+ ones EMRA. The study detected some responding clones in pre-infection memory, suggesting cross-reactive memory joined.

TCRdb processed the 5' RACE reads anew with MiXCR; each CDR3 protein has one entry. This sample carries 35,000 to 50,000 distinct CDR3 sequences, over 6.5% of them seen once, and the ten largest clones take roughly 0.79%. The germline V gene encodes CDR1 SGHDN and CDR2 FVKESK. This CDR3 spans 15 amino acids. V dropped 5 bases and J dropped 5 bases, with 18 bases sitting between them. On this clonotype itself: What it binds is not known.

The clonotype comes from an adult who had mild COVID-19 (a few samples of this study predate the infection). Cell type and time point are not known. The chain recombines TRBV14 with TRBJ1-1; D might be TRBD1 (6 bases). The sequencing input was PBMCs or a T cell subset sorted from them (not recorded which). Here the CDR3 reads CASSISGTRVTEAFF. CDR3 nucleotide sequence: TGTGCCAGCAGCATATCCGGGACACGGGTAACTGAAGCTTTCTTT.